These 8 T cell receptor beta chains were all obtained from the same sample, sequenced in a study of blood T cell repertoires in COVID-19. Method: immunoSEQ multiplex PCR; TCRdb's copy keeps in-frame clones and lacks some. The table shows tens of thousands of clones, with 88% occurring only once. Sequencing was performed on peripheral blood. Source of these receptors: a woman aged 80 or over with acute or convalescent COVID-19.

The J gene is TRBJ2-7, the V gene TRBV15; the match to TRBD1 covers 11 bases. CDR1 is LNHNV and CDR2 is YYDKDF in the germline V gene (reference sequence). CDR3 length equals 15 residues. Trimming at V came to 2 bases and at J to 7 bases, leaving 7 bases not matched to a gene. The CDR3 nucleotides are TGTGCCACCAGCAGACCGGGACAGGGGGGTCGTGAGCAGTACTTC. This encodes CATSRPGQGGREQYF.

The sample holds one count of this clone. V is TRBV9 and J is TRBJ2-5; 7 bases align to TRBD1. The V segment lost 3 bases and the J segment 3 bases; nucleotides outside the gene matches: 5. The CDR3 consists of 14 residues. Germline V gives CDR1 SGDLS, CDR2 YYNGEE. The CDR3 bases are TGTGCCAGCAGCGAGAGGGGGACAGAAGAGACCCAGTACTTC. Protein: CASSERGTEETQYF.

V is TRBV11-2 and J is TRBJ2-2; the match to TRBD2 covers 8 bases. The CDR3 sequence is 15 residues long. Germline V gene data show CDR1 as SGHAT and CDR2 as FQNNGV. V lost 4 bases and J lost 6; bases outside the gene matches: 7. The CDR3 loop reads CASSSLGRAAGELFF. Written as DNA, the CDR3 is TGTGCCAGCAGCTCACTCGGGAGGGCGGCCGGGGAGCTGTTTTTT.

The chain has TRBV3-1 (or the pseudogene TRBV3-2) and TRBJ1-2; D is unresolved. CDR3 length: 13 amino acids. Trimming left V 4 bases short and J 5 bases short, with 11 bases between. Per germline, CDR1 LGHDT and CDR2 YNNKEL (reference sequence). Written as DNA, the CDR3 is TGTGCCAGCAGCCCCCGGGAACAGTATGGCTACACCTTC. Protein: CASSPREQYGYTF.

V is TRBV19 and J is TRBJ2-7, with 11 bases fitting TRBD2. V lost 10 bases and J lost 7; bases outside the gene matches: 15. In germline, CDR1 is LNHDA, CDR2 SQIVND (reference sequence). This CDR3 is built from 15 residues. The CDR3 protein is CATGELAGGSLEQYF. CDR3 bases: TGTGCCACCGGGGAGCTAGCGGGGGGCTCCTTAGAGCAGTACTTC.

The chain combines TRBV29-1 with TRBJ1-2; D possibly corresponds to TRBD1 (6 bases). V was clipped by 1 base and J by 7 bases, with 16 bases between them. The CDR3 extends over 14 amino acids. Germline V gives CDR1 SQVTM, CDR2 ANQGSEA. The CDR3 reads CSVEVARGGGGYTF. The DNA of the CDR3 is TGCAGCGTTGAAGTGGCCAGGGGAGGGGGTGGCTACACCTTC.

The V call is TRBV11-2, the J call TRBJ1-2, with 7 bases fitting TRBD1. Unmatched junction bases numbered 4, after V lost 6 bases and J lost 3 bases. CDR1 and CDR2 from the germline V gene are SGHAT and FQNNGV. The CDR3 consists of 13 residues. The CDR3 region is CASSRGTDYGYTF. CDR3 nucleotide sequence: TGTGCCAGCAGTCGCGGGACAGACTATGGCTACACCTTC.

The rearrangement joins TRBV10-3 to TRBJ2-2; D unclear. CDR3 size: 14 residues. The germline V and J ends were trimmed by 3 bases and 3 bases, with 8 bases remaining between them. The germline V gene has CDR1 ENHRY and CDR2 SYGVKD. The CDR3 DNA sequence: TGTGCCATCAGTGAAAGGAGAGACACCGGGGAGCTGTTTTTT. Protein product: CAISERRDTGELFF.